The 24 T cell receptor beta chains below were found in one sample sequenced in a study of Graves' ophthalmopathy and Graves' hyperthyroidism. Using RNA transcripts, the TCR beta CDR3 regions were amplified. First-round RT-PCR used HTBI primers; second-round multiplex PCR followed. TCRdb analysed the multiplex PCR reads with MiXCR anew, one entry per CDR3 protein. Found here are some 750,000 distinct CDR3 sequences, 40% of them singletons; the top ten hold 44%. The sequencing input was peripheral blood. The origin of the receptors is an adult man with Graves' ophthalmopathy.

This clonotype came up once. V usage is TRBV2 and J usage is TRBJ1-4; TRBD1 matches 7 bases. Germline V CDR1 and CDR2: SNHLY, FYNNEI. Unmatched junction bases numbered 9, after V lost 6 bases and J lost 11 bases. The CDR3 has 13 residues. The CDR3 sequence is CASRGTASQKLFF. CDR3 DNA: TGTGCCAGCAGAGGGACAGCAAGTCAGAAACTGTTTTTT.

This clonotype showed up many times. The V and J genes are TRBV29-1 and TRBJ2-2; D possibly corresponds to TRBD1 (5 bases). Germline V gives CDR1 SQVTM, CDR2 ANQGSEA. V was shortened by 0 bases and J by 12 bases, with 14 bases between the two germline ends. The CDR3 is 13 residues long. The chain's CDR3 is CSVEEQQGLKLFF. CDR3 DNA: TGCAGCGTTGAAGAGCAGCAGGGCCTAAAGCTGTTTTTT.

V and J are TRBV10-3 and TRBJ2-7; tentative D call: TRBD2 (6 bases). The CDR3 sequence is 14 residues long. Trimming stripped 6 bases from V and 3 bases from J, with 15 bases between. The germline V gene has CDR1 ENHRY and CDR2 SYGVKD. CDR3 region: CAISSAQGLYEQYF. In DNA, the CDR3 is TGTGCCATCAGCAGTGCTCAGGGACTCTACGAGCAGTACTTC.

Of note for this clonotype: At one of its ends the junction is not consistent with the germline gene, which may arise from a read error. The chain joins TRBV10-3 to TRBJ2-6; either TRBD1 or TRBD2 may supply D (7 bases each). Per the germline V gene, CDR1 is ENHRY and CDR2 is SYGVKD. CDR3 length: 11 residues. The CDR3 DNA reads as TGTGCCATCAGTGAGTCTGCAGGGGGGGCTTTC. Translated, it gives CAISESAGGAF.

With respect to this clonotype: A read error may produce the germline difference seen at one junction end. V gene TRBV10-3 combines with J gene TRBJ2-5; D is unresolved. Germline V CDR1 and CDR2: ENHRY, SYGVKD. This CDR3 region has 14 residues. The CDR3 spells CASSFLAGQETQYF. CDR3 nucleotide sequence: TGTGCCAGCAGTTTCCTGGCAGGCCAAGAGACCCAGTACTTC.

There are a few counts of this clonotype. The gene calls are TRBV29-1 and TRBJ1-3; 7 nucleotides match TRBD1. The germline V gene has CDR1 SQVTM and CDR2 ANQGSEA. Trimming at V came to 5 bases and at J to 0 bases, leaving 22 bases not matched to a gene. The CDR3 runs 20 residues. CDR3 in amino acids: CSVNFREGEGQTVSGNTIYF. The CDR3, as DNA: TGCAGCGTTAATTTCAGGGAGGGAGAGGGACAGACGGTCTCTGGAAACACCATATATTTT.

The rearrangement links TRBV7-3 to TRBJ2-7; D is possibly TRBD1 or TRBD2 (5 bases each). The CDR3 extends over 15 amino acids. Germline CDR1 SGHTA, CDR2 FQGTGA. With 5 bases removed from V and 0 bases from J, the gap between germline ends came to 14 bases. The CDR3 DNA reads TGTGCCAGCAGCCCCCCCCCAGGGACCTCCTACGAGCAGTACTTC. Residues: CASSPPPGTSYEQYF.

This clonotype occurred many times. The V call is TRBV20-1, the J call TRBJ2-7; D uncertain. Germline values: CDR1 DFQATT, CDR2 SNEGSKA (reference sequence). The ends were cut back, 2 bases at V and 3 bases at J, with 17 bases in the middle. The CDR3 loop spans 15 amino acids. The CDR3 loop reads CSARMAERVDYEQYF. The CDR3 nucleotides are TGCAGTGCTAGAATGGCGGAAAGGGTCGACTACGAGCAGTACTTC.

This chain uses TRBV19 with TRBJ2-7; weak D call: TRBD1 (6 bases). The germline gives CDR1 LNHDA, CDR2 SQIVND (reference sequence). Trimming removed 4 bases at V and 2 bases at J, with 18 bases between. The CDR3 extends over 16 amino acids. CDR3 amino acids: CASSTRGWNVAYEQYF. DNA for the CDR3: TGTGCCAGTAGTACCAGGGGATGGAACGTCGCCTACGAGCAGTACTTC.

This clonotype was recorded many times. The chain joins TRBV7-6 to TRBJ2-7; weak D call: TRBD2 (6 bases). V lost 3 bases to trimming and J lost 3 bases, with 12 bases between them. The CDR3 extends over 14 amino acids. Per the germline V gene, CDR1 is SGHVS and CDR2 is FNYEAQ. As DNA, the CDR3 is TGTGCCAGCAGCTTCACTAACGGGGGCTACGAGCAGTACTTC. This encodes CASSFTNGGYEQYF.

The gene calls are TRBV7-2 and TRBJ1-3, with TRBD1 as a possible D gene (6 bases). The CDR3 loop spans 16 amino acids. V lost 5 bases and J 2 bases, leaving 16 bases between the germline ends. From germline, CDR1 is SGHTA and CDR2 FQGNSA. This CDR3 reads CASSRGPQNTGNTIYF. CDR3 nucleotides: TGTGCCAGCAGCCGGGGGCCCCAAAATACTGGAAACACCATATATTTT.

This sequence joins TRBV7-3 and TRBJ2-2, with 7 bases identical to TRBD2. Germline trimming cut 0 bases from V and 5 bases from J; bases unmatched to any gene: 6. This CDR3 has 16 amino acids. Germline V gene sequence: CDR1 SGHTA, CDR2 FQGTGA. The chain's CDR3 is CASSLTLAGRTGELFF. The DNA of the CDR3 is TGTGCCAGCAGCTTAACGTTAGCGGGCCGAACCGGGGAGCTGTTTTTT.

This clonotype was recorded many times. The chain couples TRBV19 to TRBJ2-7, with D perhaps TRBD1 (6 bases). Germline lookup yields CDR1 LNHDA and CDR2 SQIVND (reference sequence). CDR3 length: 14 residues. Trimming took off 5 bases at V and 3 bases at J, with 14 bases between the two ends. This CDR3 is CASSVKTGSYEQYF. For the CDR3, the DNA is TGTGCCAGTAGTGTTAAAACAGGGAGCTACGAGCAGTACTTC. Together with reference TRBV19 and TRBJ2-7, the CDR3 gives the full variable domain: DGGITQSPKYLFRKEGQNVTLSCEQNLNHDAMYWYRQDPGQGLRLIYYSQIVNDFQKGDIAEGYSVSREKKESFPLTVTSAQKNPTAFYLCASSVKTGSYEQYFGPGTRLTVT.

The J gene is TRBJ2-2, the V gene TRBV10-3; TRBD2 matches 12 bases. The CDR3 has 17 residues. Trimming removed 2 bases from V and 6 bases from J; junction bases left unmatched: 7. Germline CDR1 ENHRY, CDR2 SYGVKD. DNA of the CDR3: TGTGCCATCAGTGAGATGACTAGCGGGAGAGCTGCCGGGGAGCTGTTTTTT. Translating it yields CAISEMTSGRAAGELFF.

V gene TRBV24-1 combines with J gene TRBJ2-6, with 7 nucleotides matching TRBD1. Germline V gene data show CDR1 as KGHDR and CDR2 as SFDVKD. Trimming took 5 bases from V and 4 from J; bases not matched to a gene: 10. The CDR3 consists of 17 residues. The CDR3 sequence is CATSGQGISAGANVLTF. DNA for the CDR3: TGTGCCACCAGTGGACAGGGAATATCCGCAGGGGCCAACGTCCTGACTTTC.

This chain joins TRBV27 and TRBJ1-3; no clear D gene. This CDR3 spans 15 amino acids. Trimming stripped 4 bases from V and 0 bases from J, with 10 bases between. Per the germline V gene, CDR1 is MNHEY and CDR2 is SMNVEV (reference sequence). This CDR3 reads CASSSTASSGNTIYF. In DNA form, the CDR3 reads TGTGCCAGCAGTTCCACAGCCTCCTCTGGAAACACCATATATTTT.

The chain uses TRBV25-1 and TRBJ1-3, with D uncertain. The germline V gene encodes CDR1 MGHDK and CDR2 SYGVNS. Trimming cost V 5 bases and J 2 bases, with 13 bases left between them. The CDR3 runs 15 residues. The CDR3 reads CASSLPNPPGNTIYF. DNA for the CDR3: TGTGCCAGCAGTTTACCCAATCCCCCTGGAAACACCATATATTTT.

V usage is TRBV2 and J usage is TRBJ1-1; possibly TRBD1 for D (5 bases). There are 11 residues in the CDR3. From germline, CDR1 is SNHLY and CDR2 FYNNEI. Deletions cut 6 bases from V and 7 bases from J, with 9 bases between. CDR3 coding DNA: TGTGCCAGCAGGGGGACGATTGAAGCTTTCTTT. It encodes CASRGTIEAFF. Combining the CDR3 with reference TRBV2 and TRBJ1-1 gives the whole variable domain EPEVTQTPSHQVTQMGQEVILRCVPISNHLYFYWYRQILGQKVEFLVSFYNNEISEKSEIFDDQFSVERPDGSNFTLKIRSTKLEDSAMYFCASRGTIEAFFGQGTRLTVV.

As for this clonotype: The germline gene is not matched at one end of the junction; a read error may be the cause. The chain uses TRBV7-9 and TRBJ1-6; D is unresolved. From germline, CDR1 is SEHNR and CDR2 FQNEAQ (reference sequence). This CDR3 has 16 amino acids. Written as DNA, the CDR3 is TGTGCCGGCAGCGGGCTTACTAGCTCCTATAATTCACCCCTCCACTTT. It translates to CAGSGLTSSYNSPLHF.

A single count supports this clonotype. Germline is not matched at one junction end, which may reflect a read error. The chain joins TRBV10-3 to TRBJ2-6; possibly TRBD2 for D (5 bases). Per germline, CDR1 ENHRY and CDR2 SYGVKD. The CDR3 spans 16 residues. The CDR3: CASSYGVTTGANVLTF. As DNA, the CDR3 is TGTGCCAGCAGTTACGGGGTTACGACTGGGGCCAACGTCCTGACTTTC.

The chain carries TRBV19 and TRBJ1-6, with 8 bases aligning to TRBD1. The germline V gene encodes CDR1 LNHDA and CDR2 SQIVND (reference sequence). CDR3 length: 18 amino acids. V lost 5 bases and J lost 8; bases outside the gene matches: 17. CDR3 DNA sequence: TGTGCCAGTAGTCTGAAGGGGACAGGCCCTTACCCGTATTCACCCCTCCACTTT. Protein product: CASSLKGTGPYPYSPLHF.

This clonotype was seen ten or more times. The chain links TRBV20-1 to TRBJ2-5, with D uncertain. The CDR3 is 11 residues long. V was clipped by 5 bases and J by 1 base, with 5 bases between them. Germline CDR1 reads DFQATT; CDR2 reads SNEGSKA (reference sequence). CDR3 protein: CSARVQETQYF. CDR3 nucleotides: TGCAGTGCTCGGGTCCAAGAGACCCAGTACTTC.

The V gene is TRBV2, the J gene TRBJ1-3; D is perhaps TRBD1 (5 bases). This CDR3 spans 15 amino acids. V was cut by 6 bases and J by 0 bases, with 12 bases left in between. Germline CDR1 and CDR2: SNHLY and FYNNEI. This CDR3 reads CASREGSFSGNTIYF. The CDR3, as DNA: TGTGCCAGCAGAGAGGGGTCCTTCTCTGGAAACACCATATATTTT. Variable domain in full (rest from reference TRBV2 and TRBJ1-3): EPEVTQTPSHQVTQMGQEVILRCVPISNHLYFYWYRQILGQKVEFLVSFYNNEISEKSEIFDDQFSVERPDGSNFTLKIRSTKLEDSAMYFCASREGSFSGNTIYFGEGSWLTVV.

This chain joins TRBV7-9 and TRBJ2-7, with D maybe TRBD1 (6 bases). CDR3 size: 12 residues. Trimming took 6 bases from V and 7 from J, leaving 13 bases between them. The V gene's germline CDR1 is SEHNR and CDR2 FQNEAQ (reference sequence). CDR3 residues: CASSYRVDEQYF. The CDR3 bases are TGTGCCAGCAGTTACAGGGTCGATGAGCAGTACTTC.